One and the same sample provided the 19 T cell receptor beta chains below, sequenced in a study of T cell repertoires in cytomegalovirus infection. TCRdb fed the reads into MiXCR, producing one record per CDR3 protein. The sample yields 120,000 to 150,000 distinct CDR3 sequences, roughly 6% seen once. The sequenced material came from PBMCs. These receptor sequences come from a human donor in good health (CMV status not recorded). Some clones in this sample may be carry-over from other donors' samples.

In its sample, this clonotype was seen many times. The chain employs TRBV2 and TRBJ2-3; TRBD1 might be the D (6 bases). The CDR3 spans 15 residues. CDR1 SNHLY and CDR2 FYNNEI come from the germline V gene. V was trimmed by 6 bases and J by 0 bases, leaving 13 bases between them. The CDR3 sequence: CASRPQGISTDTQYF. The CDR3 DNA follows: TGTGCCAGCAGGCCTCAGGGGATAAGCACAGATACGCAGTATTTT.

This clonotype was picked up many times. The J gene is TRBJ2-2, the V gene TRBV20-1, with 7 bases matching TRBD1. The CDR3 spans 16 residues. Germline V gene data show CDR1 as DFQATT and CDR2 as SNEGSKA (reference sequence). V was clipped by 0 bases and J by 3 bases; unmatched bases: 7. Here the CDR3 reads CSARDPGGTYTGELFF. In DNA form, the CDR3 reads TGCAGTGCTAGAGATCCAGGGGGTACCTACACCGGGGAGCTGTTTTTT.

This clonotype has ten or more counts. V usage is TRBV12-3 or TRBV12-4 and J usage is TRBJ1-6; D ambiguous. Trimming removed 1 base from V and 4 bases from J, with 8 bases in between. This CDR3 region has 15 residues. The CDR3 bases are TGTGCCAGCAGTTTAGGGACGGCGTATAATTCACCCCTCCACTTT. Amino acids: CASSLGTAYNSPLHF.

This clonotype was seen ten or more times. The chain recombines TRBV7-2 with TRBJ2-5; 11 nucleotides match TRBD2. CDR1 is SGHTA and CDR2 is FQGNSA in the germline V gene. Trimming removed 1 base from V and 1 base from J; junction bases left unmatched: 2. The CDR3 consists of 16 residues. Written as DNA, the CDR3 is TGTGCCAGCAGCTTAGGGCTAGCGGGGGGCCAAGAGACCCAGTACTTC. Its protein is CASSLGLAGGQETQYF.

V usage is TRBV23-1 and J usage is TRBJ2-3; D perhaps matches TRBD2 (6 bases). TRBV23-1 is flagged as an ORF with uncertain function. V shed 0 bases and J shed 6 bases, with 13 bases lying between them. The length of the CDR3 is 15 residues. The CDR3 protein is CASSQSEKGRDTQYF. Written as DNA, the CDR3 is TGCGCCAGCAGTCAATCGGAAAAGGGGAGGGATACGCAGTATTTT.

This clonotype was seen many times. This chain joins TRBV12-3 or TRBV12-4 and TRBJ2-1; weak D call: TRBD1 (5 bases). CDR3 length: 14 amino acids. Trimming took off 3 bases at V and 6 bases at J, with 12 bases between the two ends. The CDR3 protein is CASSFRRQPNEQFF. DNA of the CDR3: TGTGCCAGCAGTTTTAGGAGACAGCCCAATGAGCAGTTCTTC.

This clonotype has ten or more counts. The CDR3 sequence is CASSYEGAREKLFF. The CDR3 coding sequence is TGTGCCAGCAGTTACGAGGGGGCGCGGGAAAAACTGTTTTTT. The chain joins TRBV6-6 to TRBJ1-4, with 7 bases fitting TRBD1. Looked up from germline, CDR1 is MNHNY and CDR2 is SVGAGI (reference sequence). CDR3 size: 14 residues. The V and J ends lost 2 bases and 8 bases, in that order; junction bases with no gene match: 5.

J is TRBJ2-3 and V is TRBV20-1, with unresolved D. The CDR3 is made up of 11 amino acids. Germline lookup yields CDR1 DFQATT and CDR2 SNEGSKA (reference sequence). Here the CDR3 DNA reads TGCAGCTCCCGGTTCGCAGATACGCAGTATTTT. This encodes CSSRFADTQYF.

As DNA, the CDR3 is TGCAGCGTTGAGAAGGGGGTGAACACTGAAGCTTTCTTT. This sequence encodes CSVEKGVNTEAFF. V usage is TRBV29-1 and J usage is TRBJ1-1, with TRBD1 as a possible D gene (6 bases). The CDR3 is made up of 13 amino acids. V was pared by 3 bases and J by 0 bases, with 8 bases between. Looked up from germline, CDR1 is SQVTM and CDR2 is ANQGSEA.

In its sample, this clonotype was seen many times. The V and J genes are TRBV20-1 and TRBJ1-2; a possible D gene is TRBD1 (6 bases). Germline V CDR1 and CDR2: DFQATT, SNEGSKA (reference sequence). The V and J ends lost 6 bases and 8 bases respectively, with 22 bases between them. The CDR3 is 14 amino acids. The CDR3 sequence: CSARFRGLSRGYTF. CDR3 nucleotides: TGCAGTGCCAGGTTCCGGGGGCTGTCTCGGGGCTACACCTTC.

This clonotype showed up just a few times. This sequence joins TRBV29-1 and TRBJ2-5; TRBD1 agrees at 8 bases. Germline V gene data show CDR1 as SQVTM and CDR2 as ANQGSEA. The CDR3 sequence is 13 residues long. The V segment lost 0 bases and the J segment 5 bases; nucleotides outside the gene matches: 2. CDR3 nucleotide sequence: TGCAGCGTTGAAGATTGGACAGGGGAGACCCAGTACTTC. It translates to CSVEDWTGETQYF.

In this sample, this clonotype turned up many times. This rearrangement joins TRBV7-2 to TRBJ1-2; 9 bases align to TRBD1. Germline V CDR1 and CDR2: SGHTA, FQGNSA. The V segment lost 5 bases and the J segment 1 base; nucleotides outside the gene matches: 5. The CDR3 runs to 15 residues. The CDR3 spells CASSPGTGFNYGYTF. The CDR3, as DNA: TGTGCCAGCAGCCCCGGGACAGGGTTTAACTATGGCTACACCTTC.

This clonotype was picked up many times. The chain's CDR3 is CASSLNPRVGNQPQHF. In DNA, the CDR3 is TGTGCCAGCAGTCTGAACCCCAGGGTTGGCAATCAGCCCCAGCATTTT. The genes are TRBV12-3 or TRBV12-4 and TRBJ1-5, with D possibly being TRBD1 (5 bases). V was cut by 5 bases and J by 2 bases, with 16 bases left in between. There are 16 residues in the CDR3.

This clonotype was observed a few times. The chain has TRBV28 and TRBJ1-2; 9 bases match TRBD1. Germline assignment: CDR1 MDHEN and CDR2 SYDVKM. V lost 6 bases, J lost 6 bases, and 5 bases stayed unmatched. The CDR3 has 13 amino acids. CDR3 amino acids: CASRGQGRDGYTF. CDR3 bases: TGTGCCAGCAGAGGACAGGGGAGGGATGGCTACACCTTC.

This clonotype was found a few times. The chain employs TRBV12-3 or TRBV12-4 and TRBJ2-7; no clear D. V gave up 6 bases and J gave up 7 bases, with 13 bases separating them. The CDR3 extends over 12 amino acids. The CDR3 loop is CASSPIQAEQYF. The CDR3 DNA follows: TGTGCCAGCAGCCCCATCCAGGCTGAGCAGTACTTC.

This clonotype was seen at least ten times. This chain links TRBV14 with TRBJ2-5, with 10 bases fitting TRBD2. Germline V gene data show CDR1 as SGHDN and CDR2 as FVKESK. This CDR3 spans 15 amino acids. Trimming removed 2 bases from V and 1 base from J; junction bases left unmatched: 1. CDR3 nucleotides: TGTGCCAGCAGCCAATCTAGCGGGGGCCAAGAGACCCAGTACTTC. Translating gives CASSQSSGGQETQYF.

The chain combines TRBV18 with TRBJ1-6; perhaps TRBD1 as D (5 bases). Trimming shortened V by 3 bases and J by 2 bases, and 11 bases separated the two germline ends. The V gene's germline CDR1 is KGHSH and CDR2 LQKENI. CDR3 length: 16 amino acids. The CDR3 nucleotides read TGTGCCAGCTCACCGACAGTATCGGCCTATAATTCACCCCTCCACTTT. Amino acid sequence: CASSPTVSAYNSPLHF.

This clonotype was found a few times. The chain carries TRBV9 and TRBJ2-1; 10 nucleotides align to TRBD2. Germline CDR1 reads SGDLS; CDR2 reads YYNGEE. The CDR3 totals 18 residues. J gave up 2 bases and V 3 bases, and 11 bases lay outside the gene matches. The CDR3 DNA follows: TGTGCCAGCAGCGCCCCTCCCGCTAGCGGGGGTCCCTACAATGAGCAGTTCTTC. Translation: CASSAPPASGGPYNEQFF.

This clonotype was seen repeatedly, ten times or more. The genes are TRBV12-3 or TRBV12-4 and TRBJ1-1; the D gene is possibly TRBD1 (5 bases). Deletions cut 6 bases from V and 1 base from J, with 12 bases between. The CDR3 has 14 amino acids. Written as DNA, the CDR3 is TGTGCCAGCAGCAGGACAACGACGAACACTGAAGCTTTCTTT. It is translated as CASSRTTTNTEAFF.